These 22 T cell receptor beta chains share one sample of origin, sequenced in a study of blood T cell repertoires in COVID-19. Assay: immunoSEQ multiplex PCR; the TCRdb copy retains only in-frame clones and omits some. The table has over 130,000 clones, 75% to 90% seen once. Sequenced material: peripheral blood. The origin of the receptors is an elderly woman with acute or convalescent COVID-19.

V is TRBV5-1 and J is TRBJ2-7; maybe TRBD1 (5 bases). This CDR3 is 16 amino acids long. Trimming left V 6 bases short and J 5 bases short, with 24 bases between. Per the germline V gene, CDR1 is SGHRS and CDR2 is YFSETQ. The CDR3 here is CASKPGNGLRAHEQYF. In nucleotides, the CDR3 is TGCGCCAGCAAACCAGGGAATGGGCTCCGAGCCCACGAGCAGTACTTC.

The CDR3 DNA is TGCAGCGTTGAAGAAACAGGTAACGAGCAGTACTTC. Its translation is CSVEETGNEQYF. This chain connects TRBV29-1 to TRBJ2-7, with D possibly being TRBD1 (5 bases). Trimming removed 0 bases from V and 5 bases from J, with 8 bases in between. The CDR3 totals 12 residues. CDR1 is SQVTM and CDR2 is ANQGSEA in the germline V gene.

Only a few counts were recorded for this clone. The chain has TRBV3-1 (or the pseudogene TRBV3-2) and TRBJ1-1; D is uncertain. Germline V lookup: CDR1 LGHDT, CDR2 YNNKEL (reference sequence). V was trimmed by 2 bases and J by 1 base, leaving 8 bases between them. The CDR3 has 14 amino acids. The CDR3 coding sequence is TGTGCCAGCAGCCAACCCGCCGGGAACACTGAAGCTTTCTTT. Translated, it gives CASSQPAGNTEAFF.

The chain employs TRBV30 and TRBJ2-2, with unresolved D. The CDR3 contains 12 residues. Germline V gene lookup returns CDR1 GTSNPN and CDR2 SVGIG (reference sequence). The CDR3 sequence: CPRRGNTGELFF. The CDR3 DNA reads TGTCCGCGGCGCGGGAACACCGGGGAGCTGTTTTTT. The full variable domain, rest sourced from reference TRBV30 and TRBJ2-2, is SQTIHQWPATLVQPVGSPLSLECTVEGTSNPNLYWYRQAAGRGLQLLFYSVGIGQISSEVPQNLSASRPQDRQFILSSKKLLLSDSGFYLCPRRGNTGELFFGEGSRLTVL.

The count of this clone is one. This chain uses TRBV4-1 with TRBJ1-2; a weak D match, TRBD1 (5 bases). The V end lost 0 bases, the J end lost 3 bases, and 20 bases lay between the germline ends. Germline V lookup: CDR1 MGHRA, CDR2 YSYEKL. The CDR3 loop spans 18 amino acids. Here the CDR3 reads CASSQEGPMGLLYYGYTF. The CDR3, as DNA: TGCGCCAGCAGCCAAGAGGGGCCGATGGGACTGCTTTACTATGGCTACACCTTC.

This chain links TRBV4-1 with TRBJ2-7; TRBD1 aligns across 11 bases. The CDR3 loop spans 12 amino acids. Germline CDR1 is MGHRA and CDR2 is YSYEKL. The trim removed 5 bases at V and 6 bases at J, leaving 0 bases unmatched. CDR3 DNA: TGCGCCAGCAGCGGGACAGGGGGCGAGCAGTACTTC. Translated: CASSGTGGEQYF.

The V call is TRBV27, the J call TRBJ2-1, with 7 bases lining up with TRBD2. In germline, CDR1 is MNHEY, CDR2 SMNVEV (reference sequence). CDR3 length: 14 residues. After removal of 4 bases from V and 10 bases from J, the junction contained 10 bases not matched to a gene. The CDR3 spells CASSSFGGVGEQFF. CDR3 in DNA: TGTGCCAGCAGTTCCTTTGGGGGGGTTGGAGAGCAGTTCTTC.

This chain links TRBV11-1 with TRBJ2-5, with TRBD2 as a possible D gene (6 bases). The CDR3 spans 14 residues. Germline-derived CDR1 and CDR2 are SGHAT and FQDESV (reference sequence). V was trimmed by 4 bases and J by 5 bases, leaving 14 bases between them. The CDR3 DNA reads as TGTGCCAGCAGCTCAGTGCGGGGAAAGGAGACCCAGTACTTC. It is translated as CASSSVRGKETQYF.

The chain employs TRBV18 and TRBJ1-2; unclear D gene. This CDR3 has 13 residues. Germline V gene data show CDR1 as KGHSH and CDR2 as LQKENI. V was shortened by 0 bases and J by 10 bases, with 12 bases between the two germline ends. The CDR3 region is CASSPPTRDDYTF. CDR3 sequence (DNA): TGTGCCAGCTCACCACCGACCCGGGATGACTACACCTTC.

V is TRBV7-9 and J is TRBJ2-1; possible D gene TRBD2, 5 bases. Germline V gene sequence: CDR1 SEHNR, CDR2 FQNEAQ (reference sequence). CDR3 length: 14 amino acids. Trimming cost V 1 base and J 11 bases, with 15 bases left between them. This CDR3 reads CASSLVLASAKQFF. The CDR3 coding sequence is TGTGCCAGCAGCTTAGTTTTAGCGAGCGCGAAGCAGTTCTTC.

DNA for the CDR3: TGTGCCAGCAGCTTAGCGGGACAGGGCGGGAATGAAAAACTGTTTTTT. It is translated as CASSLAGQGGNEKLFF. The genes are TRBV7-9 and TRBJ1-4; 9 positions match TRBD1. The CDR3 has 16 amino acids. Germline V gene lookup returns CDR1 SEHNR and CDR2 FQNEAQ (reference sequence). Unmatched junction bases numbered 4, after V lost 0 bases and J lost 5 bases.

This chain connects TRBV5-4 to TRBJ2-3; 9 nucleotides agree with TRBD1. The CDR3 extends over 15 amino acids. Losses at the gene ends were 3 bases for V and 1 base for J; bases not matched to a gene: 3. Germline CDR1 SGHNT, CDR2 YYREEE (reference sequence). CDR3 loop: CASSSRDRGTDTQYF. CDR3 bases: TGTGCCAGCAGCTCCCGGGACAGGGGCACAGATACGCAGTATTTT. The variable domain in full, completed from reference TRBV5-4 and TRBJ2-3, reads ETGVTQSPTHLIKTRGQQVTLRCSSQSGHNTVSWYQQALGQGPQFIFQYYREEENGRGNFPPRFSGLQFPNYSSELNVNALELDDSALYLCASSSRDRGTDTQYFGPGTRLTVL.

About this clone itself: One end of the junction is discordant with germline, which a read error may explain. This chain uses TRBV7-9 with TRBJ2-5, with 8 bases identical to TRBD2. The CDR3 is 16 residues long. From germline, CDR1 is SEHNR and CDR2 FQNEAQ (reference sequence). As DNA, the CDR3 is TGTGCCAGCAGCGACCGACTAGCGAGAGAGCAAGGGACCCAGTACTTC. Translating gives CASSDRLAREQGTQYF.

The V and J genes are TRBV7-9 and TRBJ1-2, with D possibly TRBD1 on 5 matching bases. The V gene lost 6 bases and the J gene lost 10 bases, with 15 bases spanning the gap. The CDR3 sequence is 12 residues long. CDR1 is SEHNR, CDR2 FQNEAQ, per germline (reference sequence). This CDR3 reads CASSRDSFDYTF. CDR3 sequence (DNA): TGTGCCAGCAGTCGAGACAGCTTCGACTACACCTTC.

The rearrangement links TRBV7-2 to TRBJ1-2; D unresolved. Germline V lookup: CDR1 SGHTA, CDR2 FQGNSA. The CDR3 totals 15 residues. Trimming stripped 2 bases from V and 1 base from J, with 11 bases between. CDR3 bases: TGTGCCAGCAGCTTATTCGTCGGAGTTAACTATGGCTACACCTTC. Amino acids: CASSLFVGVNYGYTF. The complete variable domain, with remaining parts taken from reference TRBV7-2 and TRBJ1-2, reads GAGVSQSPSNKVTEKGKDVELRCDPISGHTALYWYRQSLGQGLEFLIYFQGNSAPDKSGLPSDRFSAERTGGSVSTLTIQRTQQEDSAVYLCASSLFVGVNYGYTFGSGTRLTVV.

The chain is built from TRBV7-2 and TRBJ2-1; D perhaps matches TRBD2 (6 bases). CDR1 and CDR2 (germline): SGHTA, FQGNSA. The CDR3 length is 18 residues. With 1 base removed from V and 4 bases from J, the gap between germline ends came to 20 bases. The DNA of the CDR3 is TGTGCCAGCAGCTTAGTCCCCCCTAGCGTCCCCCCATACAATGAGCAGTTCTTC. Translated: CASSLVPPSVPPYNEQFF.

The chain carries TRBV7-3 and TRBJ1-6; D possibly corresponds to TRBD1 (6 bases). V was trimmed by 5 bases and J by 8 bases, leaving 10 bases between them. Germline V gives CDR1 SGHTA, CDR2 FQGTGA. The CDR3 spans 13 residues. Here the CDR3 DNA reads TGTGCCAGCAGCGAACAGGGAGATTCACCCCTCCACTTT. Translated: CASSEQGDSPLHF.

The V call is TRBV18, the J call TRBJ1-3; no definite D call. Germline V gene sequence: CDR1 KGHSH, CDR2 LQKENI. V gave up 6 bases and J gave up 0 bases, with 9 bases separating them. The CDR3 covers 14 residues. CDR3 DNA sequence: TGTGCCAGCTCCCCCTCGGTCTCTGGAAACACCATATATTTT. It yields the protein CASSPSVSGNTIYF.

The J gene is TRBJ1-1, the V gene TRBV5-8; perhaps TRBD1 as D (6 bases). CDR3 length equals 12 residues. With 0 bases removed from V and 11 bases from J, the gap between germline ends came to 11 bases. In germline, CDR1 is SGHTS, CDR2 YDEGEE. The CDR3, as DNA: TGTGCCAGCAGCTTGGCAGGGGTGGCGGCTTTCTTT. Translation gives CASSLAGVAAFF.

This rearrangement joins TRBV29-1 to TRBJ2-2; 7 bases map to TRBD2. The germline gives CDR1 SQVTM, CDR2 ANQGSEA. CDR3 length: 14 residues. The V gene end was trimmed by 4 bases and the J gene end by 2 bases; junction bases not matched to a gene: 4. CDR3 DNA sequence: TGCAGCGTTGGGGAGGGTGGAAACACCGGGGAGCTGTTTTTT. This codes for CSVGEGGNTGELFF.

The J gene is TRBJ2-1, the V gene TRBV9; D gene unclear. V was trimmed by 4 bases and J by 0 bases, leaving 14 bases between them. The CDR3 has 16 amino acids. Germline V gene sequence: CDR1 SGDLS, CDR2 YYNGEE. The CDR3 nucleotides read TGTGCCAGCAGCCCTCGGCTGGGCAGCTCCTACAATGAGCAGTTCTTC. Translated: CASSPRLGSSYNEQFF.

Written as DNA, the CDR3 is TGTGCCAGCAAACACGGATCGGGGAATGAGCAGTTCTTC. Its translation is CASKHGSGNEQFF. The rearrangement links TRBV7-9 to TRBJ2-1; the D gene is possibly TRBD2 (5 bases). V was cut by 7 bases and J by 7 bases, with 14 bases left in between. Germline V gene sequence: CDR1 SEHNR, CDR2 FQNEAQ (reference sequence). CDR3 size: 13 residues.